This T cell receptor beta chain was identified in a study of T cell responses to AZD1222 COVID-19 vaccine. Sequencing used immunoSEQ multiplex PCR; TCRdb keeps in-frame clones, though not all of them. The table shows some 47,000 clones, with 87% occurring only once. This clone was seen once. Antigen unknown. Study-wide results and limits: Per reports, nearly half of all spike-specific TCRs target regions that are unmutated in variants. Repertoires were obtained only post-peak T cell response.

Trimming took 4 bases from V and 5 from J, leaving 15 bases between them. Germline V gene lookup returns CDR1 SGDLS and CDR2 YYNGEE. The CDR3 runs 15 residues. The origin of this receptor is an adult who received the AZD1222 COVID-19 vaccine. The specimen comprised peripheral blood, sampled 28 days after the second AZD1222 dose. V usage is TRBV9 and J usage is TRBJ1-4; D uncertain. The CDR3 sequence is CASSFRTGANEKLFF. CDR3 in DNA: TGTGCCAGCAGCTTCAGGACGGGCGCCAATGAAAAACTGTTTTTT.